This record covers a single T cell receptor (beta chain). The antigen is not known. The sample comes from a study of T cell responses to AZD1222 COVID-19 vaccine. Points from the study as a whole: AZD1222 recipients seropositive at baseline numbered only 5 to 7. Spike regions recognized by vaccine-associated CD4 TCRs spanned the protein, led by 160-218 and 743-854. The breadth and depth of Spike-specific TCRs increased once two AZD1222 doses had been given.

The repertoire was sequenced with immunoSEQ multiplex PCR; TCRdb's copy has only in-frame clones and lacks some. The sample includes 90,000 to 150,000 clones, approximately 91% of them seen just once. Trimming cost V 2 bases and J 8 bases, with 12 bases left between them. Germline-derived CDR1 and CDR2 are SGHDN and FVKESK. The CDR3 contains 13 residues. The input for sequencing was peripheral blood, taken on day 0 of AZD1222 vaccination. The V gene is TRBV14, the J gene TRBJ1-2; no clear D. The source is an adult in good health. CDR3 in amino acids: CASSQLQTGGYTF. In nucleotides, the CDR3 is TGTGCCAGCAGCCAACTCCAAACGGGAGGCTACACCTTC.